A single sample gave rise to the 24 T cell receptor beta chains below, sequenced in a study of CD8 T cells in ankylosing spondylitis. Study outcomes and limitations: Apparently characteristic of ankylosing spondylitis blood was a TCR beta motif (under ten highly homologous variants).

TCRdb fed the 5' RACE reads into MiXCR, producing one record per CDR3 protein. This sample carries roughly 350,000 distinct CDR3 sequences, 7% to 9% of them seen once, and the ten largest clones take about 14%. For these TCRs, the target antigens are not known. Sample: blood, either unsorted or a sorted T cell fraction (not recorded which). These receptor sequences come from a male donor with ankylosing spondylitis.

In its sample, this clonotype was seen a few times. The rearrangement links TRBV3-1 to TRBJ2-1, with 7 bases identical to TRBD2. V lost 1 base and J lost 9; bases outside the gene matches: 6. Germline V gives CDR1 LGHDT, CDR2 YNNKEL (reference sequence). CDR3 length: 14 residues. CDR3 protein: CASSQARSGGEQFF. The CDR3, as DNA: TGTGCCAGCAGCCAAGCCCGTTCGGGGGGTGAGCAGTTCTTC.

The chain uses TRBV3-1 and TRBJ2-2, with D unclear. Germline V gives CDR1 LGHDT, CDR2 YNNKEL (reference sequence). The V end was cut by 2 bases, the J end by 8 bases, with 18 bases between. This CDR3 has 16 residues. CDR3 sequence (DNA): TGTGCCAGCAGCCAACCCCGGGCCTTAACACCAGGGGAGCTGTTTTTT. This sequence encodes CASSQPRALTPGELFF. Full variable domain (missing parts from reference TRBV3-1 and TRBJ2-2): DTAVSQTPKYLVTQMGNDKSIKCEQNLGHDTMYWYKQDSKKFLKIMFSYNNKELIINETVPNRFSPKSPDKAHLNLHINSLELGDSAVYFCASSQPRALTPGELFFGEGSRLTVL.

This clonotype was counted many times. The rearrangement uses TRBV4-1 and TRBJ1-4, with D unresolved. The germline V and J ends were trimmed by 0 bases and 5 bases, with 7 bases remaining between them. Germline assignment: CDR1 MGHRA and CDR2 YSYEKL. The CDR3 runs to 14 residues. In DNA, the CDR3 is TGCGCCAGCAGCCAAGATTTGGGGAATGAAAAACTGTTTTTT. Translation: CASSQDLGNEKLFF.

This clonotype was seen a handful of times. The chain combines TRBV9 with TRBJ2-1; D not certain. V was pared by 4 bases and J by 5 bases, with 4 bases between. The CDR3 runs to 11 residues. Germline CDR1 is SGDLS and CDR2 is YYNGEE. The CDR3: CASSTHNEQFF. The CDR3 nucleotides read TGTGCCAGCAGCACACACAATGAGCAGTTCTTC.

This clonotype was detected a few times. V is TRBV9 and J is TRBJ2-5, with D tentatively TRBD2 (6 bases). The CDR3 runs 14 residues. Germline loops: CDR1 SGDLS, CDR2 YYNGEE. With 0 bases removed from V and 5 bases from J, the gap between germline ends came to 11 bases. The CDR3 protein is CASSVEAAGETQYF. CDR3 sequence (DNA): TGTGCCAGCAGCGTAGAGGCCGCGGGGGAGACCCAGTACTTC. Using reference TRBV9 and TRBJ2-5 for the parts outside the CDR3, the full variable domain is DSGVTQTPKHLITATGQRVTLRCSPRSGDLSVYWYQQSLDQGLQFLIQYYNGEERAKGNILERFSAQQFPDLHSELNLSSLELGDSALYFCASSVEAAGETQYFGPGTRLLVL.

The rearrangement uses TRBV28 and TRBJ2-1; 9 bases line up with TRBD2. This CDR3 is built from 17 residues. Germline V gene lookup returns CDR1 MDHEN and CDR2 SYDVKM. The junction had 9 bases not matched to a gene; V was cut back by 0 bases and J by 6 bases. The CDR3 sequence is CASSLWVGSGSLNEQFF. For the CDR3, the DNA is TGTGCCAGCAGTTTATGGGTGGGTAGCGGGAGCCTCAATGAGCAGTTCTTC.

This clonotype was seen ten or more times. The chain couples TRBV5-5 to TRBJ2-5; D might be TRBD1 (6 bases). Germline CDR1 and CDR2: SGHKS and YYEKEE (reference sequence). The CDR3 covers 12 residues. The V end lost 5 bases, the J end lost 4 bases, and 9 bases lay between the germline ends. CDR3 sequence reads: CASSFRGETQYF. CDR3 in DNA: TGTGCCAGCAGTTTCAGGGGAGAGACCCAGTACTTC.

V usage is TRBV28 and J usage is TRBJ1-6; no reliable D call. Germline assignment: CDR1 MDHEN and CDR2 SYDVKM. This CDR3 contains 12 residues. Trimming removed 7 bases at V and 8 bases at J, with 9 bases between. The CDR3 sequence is CASKGGDSPLHF. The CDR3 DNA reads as TGTGCCAGCAAGGGTGGGGATTCACCCCTCCACTTT.

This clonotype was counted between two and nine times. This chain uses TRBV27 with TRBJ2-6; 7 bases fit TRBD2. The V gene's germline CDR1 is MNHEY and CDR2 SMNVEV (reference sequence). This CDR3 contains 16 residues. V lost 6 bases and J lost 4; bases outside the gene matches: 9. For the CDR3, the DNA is TGTGCCAGCAGCGCTAGCGGAGGCACGGGGGCCAACGTCCTGACTTTC. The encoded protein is CASSASGGTGANVLTF.

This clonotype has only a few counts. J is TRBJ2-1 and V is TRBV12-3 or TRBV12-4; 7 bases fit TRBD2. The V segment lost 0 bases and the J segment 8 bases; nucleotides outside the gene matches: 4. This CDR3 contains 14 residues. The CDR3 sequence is CASSLAGGPYEQFF. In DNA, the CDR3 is TGTGCCAGCAGTTTAGCGGGAGGGCCCTATGAGCAGTTCTTC.

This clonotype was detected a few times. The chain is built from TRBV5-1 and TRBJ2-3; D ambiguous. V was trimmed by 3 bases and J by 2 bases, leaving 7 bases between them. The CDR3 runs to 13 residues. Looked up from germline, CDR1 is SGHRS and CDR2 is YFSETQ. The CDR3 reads CASSSLDTDTQYF. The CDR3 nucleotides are TGCGCCAGCAGCTCCCTGGACACAGATACGCAGTATTTT.

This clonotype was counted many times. The CDR3 loop is CASSPPNSGTDTQYF. The CDR3 region has the DNA TGTGCCAGCAGCCCTCCTAATTCTGGCACAGATACGCAGTATTTT. The genes are TRBV7-2 and TRBJ2-3; D gene unclear. This CDR3 spans 15 amino acids. The germline gives CDR1 SGHTA, CDR2 FQGNSA. The V end lost 5 bases, the J end lost 1 base, and 13 bases lay between the germline ends.

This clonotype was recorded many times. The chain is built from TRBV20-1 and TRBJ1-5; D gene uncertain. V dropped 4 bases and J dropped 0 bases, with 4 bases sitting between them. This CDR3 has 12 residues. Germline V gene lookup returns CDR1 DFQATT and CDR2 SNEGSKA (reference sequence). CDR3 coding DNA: TGCAGTGCTAAATATAGCAATCAGCCCCAGCATTTT. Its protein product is CSAKYSNQPQHF.

DNA for the CDR3: TGCAGCGTTGAATGGGAGACCCAGTACTTC. This encodes CSVEWETQYF. V and J are TRBV29-1 and TRBJ2-5; D is undetermined. From germline, CDR1 is SQVTM and CDR2 ANQGSEA. The ends were cut back, 2 bases at V and 5 bases at J, with 3 bases in the middle. CDR3 size: 10 residues.

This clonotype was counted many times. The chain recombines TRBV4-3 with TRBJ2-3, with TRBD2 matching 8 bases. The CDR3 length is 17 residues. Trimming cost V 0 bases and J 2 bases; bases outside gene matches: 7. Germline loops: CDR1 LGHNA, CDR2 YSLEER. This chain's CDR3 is CASSQELGLALTDTQYF. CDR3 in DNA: TGCGCCAGCAGCCAAGAACTCGGACTAGCTCTCACAGATACGCAGTATTTT.

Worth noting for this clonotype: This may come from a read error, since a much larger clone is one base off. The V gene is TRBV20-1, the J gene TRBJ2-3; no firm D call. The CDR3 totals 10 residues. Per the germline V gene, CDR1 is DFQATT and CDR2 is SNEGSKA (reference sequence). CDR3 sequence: CSAGPDTEYF. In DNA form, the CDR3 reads TGCAGTGCTGGCCCGGATACGGAGTATTTT.

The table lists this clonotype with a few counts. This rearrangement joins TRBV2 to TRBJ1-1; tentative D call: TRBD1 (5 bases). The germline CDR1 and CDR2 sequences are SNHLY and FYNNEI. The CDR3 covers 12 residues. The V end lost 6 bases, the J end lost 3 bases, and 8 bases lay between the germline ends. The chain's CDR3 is CASRPRDTEAFF. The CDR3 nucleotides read TGTGCCAGCAGACCCAGGGACACTGAAGCTTTCTTT.

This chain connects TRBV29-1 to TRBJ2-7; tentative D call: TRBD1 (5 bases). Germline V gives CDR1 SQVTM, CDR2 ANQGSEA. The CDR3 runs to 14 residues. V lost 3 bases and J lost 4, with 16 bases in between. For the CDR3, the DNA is TGCAGCGTTGAGGACCGACAGTTCCCTTACGAGCAGTACTTC. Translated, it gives CSVEDRQFPYEQYF.

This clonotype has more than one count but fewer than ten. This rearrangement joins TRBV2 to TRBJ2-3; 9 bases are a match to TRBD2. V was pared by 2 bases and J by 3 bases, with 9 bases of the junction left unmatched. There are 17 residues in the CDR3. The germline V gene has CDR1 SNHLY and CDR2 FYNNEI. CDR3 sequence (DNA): TGTGCCAGCAGTGAATCGGCTAGCGGGATCGGGACAGATACGCAGTATTTT. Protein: CASSESASGIGTDTQYF. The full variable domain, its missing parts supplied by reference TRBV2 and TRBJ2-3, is EPEVTQTPSHQVTQMGQEVILRCVPISNHLYFYWYRQILGQKVEFLVSFYNNEISEKSEIFDDQFSVERPDGSNFTLKIRSTKLEDSAMYFCASSESASGIGTDTQYFGPGTRLTVL.

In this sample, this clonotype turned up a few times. CDR3 sequence reads: CASSYLSGREGETQYF. The DNA of the CDR3 is TGTGCCAGCAGTTACCTTAGCGGGAGGGAAGGAGAGACCCAGTACTTC. The chain is built from TRBV6-5 and TRBJ2-5; 11 bases fit TRBD2. V trimming: 2 bases; J trimming: 4 bases; junction bases outside the gene matches: 6. This CDR3 has 16 residues. In germline, CDR1 is MNHEY, CDR2 SVGAGI.

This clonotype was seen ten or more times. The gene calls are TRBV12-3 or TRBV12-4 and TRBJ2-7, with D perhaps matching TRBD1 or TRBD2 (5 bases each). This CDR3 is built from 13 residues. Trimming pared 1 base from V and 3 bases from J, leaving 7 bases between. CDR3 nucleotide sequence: TGTGCCAGCAGTTTAGGGGACCTCTACGAGCAGTACTTC. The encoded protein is CASSLGDLYEQYF.

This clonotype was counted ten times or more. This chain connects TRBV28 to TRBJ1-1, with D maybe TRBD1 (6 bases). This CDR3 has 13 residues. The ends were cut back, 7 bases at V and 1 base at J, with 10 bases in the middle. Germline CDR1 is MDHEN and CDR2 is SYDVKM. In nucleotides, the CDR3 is TGTGCCAGCACCCAAGGGGGGAACACTGAAGCTTTCTTT. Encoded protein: CASTQGGNTEAFF.

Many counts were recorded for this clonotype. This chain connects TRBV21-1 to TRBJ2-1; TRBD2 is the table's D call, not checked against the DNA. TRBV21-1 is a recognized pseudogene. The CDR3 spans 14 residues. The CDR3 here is CASTQGVSVNEQFF. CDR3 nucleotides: TGTGCCAGCACCCAAGGGGTTAGCGTCAATGAGCAGTTCTTC.

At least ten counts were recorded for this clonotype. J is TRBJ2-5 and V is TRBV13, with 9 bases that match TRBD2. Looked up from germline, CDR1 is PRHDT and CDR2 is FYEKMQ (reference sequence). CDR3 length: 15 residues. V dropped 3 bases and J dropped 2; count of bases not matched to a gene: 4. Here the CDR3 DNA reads TGTGCCAGCAGCTTGACTAGCGGTGCTCAAGAGACCCAGTACTTC. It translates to CASSLTSGAQETQYF. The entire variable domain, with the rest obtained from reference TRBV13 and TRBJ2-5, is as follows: AAGVIQSPRHLIKEKRETATLKCYPIPRHDTVYWYQQGPGQDPQFLISFYEKMQSDKGSIPDRFSAQQFSDYHSELNMSSLELGDSALYFCASSLTSGAQETQYFGPGTRLLVL.